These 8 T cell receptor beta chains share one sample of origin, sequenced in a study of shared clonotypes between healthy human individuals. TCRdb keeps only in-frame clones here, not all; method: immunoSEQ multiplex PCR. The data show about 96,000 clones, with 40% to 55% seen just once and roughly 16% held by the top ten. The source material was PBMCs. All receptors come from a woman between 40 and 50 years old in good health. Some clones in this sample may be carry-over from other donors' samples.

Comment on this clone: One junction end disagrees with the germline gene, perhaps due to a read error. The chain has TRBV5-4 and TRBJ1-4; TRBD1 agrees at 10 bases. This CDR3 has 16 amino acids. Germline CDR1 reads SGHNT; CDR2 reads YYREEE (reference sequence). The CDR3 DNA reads TGCGCCAGCAGCCAAGATCTTGGGACAGGGGCCGAAAAACTGTTTTTT. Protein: CASSQDLGTGAEKLFF.

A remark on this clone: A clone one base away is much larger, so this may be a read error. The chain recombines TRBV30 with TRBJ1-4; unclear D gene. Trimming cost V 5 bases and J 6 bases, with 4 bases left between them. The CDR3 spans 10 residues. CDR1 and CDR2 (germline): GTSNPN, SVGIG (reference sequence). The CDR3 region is CAWGHEKLFF. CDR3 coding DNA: TGTGCCTGGGGTCATGAAAAACTGTTTTTT.

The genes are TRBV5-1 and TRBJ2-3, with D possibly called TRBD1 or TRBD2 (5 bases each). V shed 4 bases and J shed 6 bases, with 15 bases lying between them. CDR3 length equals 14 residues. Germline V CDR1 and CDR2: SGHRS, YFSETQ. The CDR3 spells CASSPGTGVDTQYF. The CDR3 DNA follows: TGCGCCAGCAGCCCCGGGACCGGAGTGGATACGCAGTATTTT.

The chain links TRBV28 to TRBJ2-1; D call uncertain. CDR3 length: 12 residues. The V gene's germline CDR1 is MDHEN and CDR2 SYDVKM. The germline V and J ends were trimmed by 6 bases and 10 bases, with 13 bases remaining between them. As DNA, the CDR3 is TGTGCCAGCAGGGCCTTGACGAAAGAGCAGTTCTTC. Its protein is CASRALTKEQFF.

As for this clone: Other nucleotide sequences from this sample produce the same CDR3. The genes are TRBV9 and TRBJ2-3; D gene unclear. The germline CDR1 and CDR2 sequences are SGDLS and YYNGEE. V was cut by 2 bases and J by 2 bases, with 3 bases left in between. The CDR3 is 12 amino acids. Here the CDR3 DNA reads TGTGCCAGCAGCGTTGTCACAGATACGCAGTATTTT. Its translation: CASSVVTDTQYF.

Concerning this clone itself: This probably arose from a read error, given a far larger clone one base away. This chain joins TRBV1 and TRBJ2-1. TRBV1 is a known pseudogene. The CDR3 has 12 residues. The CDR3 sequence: CTSSPSYNEQFF. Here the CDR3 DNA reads TGCACCAGCAGCCCCTCCTACAATGAGCAGTTCTTC.

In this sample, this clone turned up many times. CDR3 sequence reads: CASSLPLTGAGNTIYF. CDR3 DNA sequence: TGTGCCAGCAGTTTACCACTAACAGGGGCTGGAAACACCATATATTTT. The chain uses TRBV28 and TRBJ1-3; 7 nucleotides align to TRBD1. This CDR3 is built from 16 residues. In germline, CDR1 is MDHEN, CDR2 SYDVKM. V was pared by 2 bases and J by 2 bases, with 6 bases of the junction left unmatched.

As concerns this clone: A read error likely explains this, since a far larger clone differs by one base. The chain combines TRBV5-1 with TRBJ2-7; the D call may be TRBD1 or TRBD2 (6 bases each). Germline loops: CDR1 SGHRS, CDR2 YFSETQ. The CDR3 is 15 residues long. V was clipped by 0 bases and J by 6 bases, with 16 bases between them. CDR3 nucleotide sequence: TGCGCCAGCAGCTTGGCCGGGAGAGGAGGGGGCGAGCAGTACTTC. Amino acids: CASSLAGRGGGEQYF.